These 5 T cell receptor beta chains originate from one sample sequenced in a study of graft-versus-host responses after intestinal transplantation. What these receptors recognize is not known. Sequencing was performed with immunoSEQ multiplex PCR; in TCRdb, only in-frame clones are kept and a portion is missing. The sample lists fewer than 80,000 clones, 90% to 95% seen once, with roughly 1.6% in the top ten. Sequences were derived from unstimulated CD8+ T cells sorted from spleen or lymph node cells, sampled before transplant. These receptors were collected from a human donor who was the organ donor for an intestinal transplant.

The V gene is TRBV19, the J gene TRBJ1-3; tentatively, D is TRBD1 (6 bases). V lost 4 bases and J lost 2, with 24 bases in between. Germline CDR1 reads LNHDA; CDR2 reads SQIVND (reference sequence). The CDR3 spans 19 residues. Here the CDR3 reads CASSTTGFDNVGPGNTIYF. In DNA, the CDR3 is TGTGCCAGTAGTACAACAGGGTTTGATAATGTTGGTCCTGGAAACACCATATATTTT.

The table lists this clone with a few counts. This chain uses TRBV6-1 with TRBJ2-7; 8 positions agree with TRBD1. V lost 1 base and J lost 1; bases outside the gene matches: 6. CDR1 and CDR2 from the germline V gene are MNHNS and SASEGT. This CDR3 contains 16 residues. DNA of the CDR3: TGTGCCAGCAGTGAAGGGCCGGACAGGGCGTCCTACGAGCAGTACTTC. It translates to CASSEGPDRASYEQYF.

The chain is built from TRBV4-1 and TRBJ2-7; possible D gene TRBD2, 6 bases. This CDR3 is 13 amino acids long. Per the germline V gene, CDR1 is MGHRA and CDR2 is YSYEKL. V gave up 6 bases and J gave up 5 bases, with 14 bases separating them. CDR3 DNA: TGCGCCAGCAGACGGGGGAAACTTAACGAGCAGTACTTC. It specifies CASRRGKLNEQYF.

This chain links TRBV9 with TRBJ2-3; 10 bases fit TRBD1. From germline, CDR1 is SGDLS and CDR2 YYNGEE. CDR3 length: 16 residues. V lost 4 bases and J lost 5; bases outside the gene matches: 10. In DNA form, the CDR3 reads TGTGCCAGCAGCCCACCTTGGACAGGGGGATTAGATACGCAGTATTTT. Translating gives CASSPPWTGGLDTQYF.

The rearrangement uses TRBV28 and TRBJ2-2; 10 bases agree with TRBD1. J was trimmed by 7 bases and V by 8 bases; bases with no gene match: 7. The CDR3 length is 14 residues. Germline values: CDR1 MDHEN, CDR2 SYDVKM. CDR3 region: CASGRDRGVGELFF. The DNA of the CDR3 is TGTGCCAGCGGCAGGGACAGGGGAGTCGGGGAGCTGTTTTTT. The whole variable domain, filled in from reference TRBV28 and TRBJ2-2, reads DVKVTQSSRYLVKRTGEKVFLECVQDMDHENMFWYRQDPGLGLRLIYFSYDVKMKEKGDIPEGYSVSREKKERFSLILESASTNQTSMYLCASGRDRGVGELFFGEGSRLTVL.